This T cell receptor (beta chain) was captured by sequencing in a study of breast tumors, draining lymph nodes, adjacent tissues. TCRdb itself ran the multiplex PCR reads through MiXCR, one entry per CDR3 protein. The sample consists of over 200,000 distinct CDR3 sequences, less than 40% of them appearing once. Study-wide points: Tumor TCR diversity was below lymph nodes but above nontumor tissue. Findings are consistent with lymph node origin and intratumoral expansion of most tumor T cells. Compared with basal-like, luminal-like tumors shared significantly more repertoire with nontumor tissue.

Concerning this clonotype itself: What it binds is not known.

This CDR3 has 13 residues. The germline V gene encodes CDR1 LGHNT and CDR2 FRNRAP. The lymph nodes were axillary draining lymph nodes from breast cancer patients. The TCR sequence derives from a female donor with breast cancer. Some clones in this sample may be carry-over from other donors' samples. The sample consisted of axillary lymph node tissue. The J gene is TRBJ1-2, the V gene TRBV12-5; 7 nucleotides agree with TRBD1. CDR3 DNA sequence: TGTGCCACCAGTGAGACAGGGAGCTATGGCTACACCTTC. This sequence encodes CATSETGSYGYTF.